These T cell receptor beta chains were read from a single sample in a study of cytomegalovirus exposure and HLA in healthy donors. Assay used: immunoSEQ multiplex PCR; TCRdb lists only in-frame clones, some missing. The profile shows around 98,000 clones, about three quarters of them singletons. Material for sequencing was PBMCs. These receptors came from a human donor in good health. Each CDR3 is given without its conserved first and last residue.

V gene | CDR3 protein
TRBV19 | ASSEDRTHQPQH
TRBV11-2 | ASSYLPEFRETQY
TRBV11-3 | ASSSTGERGITDTQY
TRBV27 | ASSFRQGARGEAF
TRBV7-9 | ASSHPQGAGNTIY
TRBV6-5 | ASNRGGPGTDTQY
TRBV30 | AWGQKYNEQF
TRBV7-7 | ASSLTSGTYNEQF
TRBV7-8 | ASSLVGLQNQPQH
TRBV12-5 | ASGPSGSTTYEQY
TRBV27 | ASSLGTDSGNTIY
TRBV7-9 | ASSLGPPTDTQY
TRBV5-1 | ASSRDGTDNQPQH
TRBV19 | ASRRESRRQPQH
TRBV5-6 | ASSLVPAGANVLT